These 13 T cell receptor beta chains came from one sample sequenced in a study of Tregs in tolerant kidney transplant recipients. TCRdb's copy holds only in-frame clones and misses some; the assay was immunoSEQ multiplex PCR. This sample's table has 45,000 to 55,000 clones. The sample here was CD4+ T cells from blood, taken before the transplant. The receptor source for this set is a human donor who received a combined kidney and bone marrow transplant.

A word on this clone: Coverage ceases 3 residues before the CDR3 finishes, and the germline J gene fills in the end. V gene TRBV6-1 combines with J gene TRBJ1-5; unclear D gene. V lost 1 base to trimming and J lost 9 bases, with 13 bases between them. Germline assignment: CDR1 MNHNS and CDR2 SASEGT. This CDR3 is 14 amino acids long. Here the CDR3 reads CASSEDRTSWPQHF. The CDR3 bases that were read are TGTGCCAGCAGTGAAGATCGGACTTCGTGGCCC.

Notes on this clone: The CDR3 end is not reached by the read, which stops 3 residues before it; the germline J gene fills it in. The V and J genes are TRBV18 and TRBJ2-1, with a weak D call TRBD1 (5 bases). This CDR3 is 14 amino acids long. The V end lost 1 base, the J end lost 4 bases, and 8 bases lay between the germline ends. Germline V CDR1 and CDR2: KGHSH, LQKENI. The CDR3 DNA, read in part, is TGTGCCAGCTCACCACAGACAGCTTACAATGAG. Amino acids: CASSPQTAYNE. In full, the CDR3 is CASSPQTAYNEQFF.

Notes on this clone: Coverage ceases 3 residues before the CDR3 finishes, and the germline J gene fills in the end. The chain uses TRBV5-1 and TRBJ2-1; 10 bases agree with TRBD1. The V gene end was trimmed by 6 bases and the J gene end by 1 base; junction bases not matched to a gene: 4. The CDR3 consists of 15 residues. Looked up from germline, CDR1 is SGHRS and CDR2 is YFSETQ. CDR3 in amino acids: CASTPDRGSYNEQFF. CDR3 DNA (partial): TGCGCCAGCACCCCGGACAGGGGGTCCTACAATGAG.

To note about this clone: Coverage ceases 3 residues before the CDR3 finishes, and the germline J gene fills in the end. The chain joins TRBV19 to TRBJ2-1; D perhaps matches TRBD2 (5 bases). The CDR3 runs 13 residues. Trimming removed 5 bases at V and 5 bases at J, with 10 bases between. Germline CDR1 LNHDA, CDR2 SQIVND (reference sequence). This CDR3 is CASSGGLNNEQFF. The DNA read from the CDR3 is TGTGCCAGTAGTGGCGGACTCAACAATGAG.

A word on this clone: The read ends 3 residues early relative to the CDR3; the germline J gene fills the gap. The V call is TRBV6-2 or TRBV6-3, the J call TRBJ1-1; the D is unclear. The ends were cut back, 7 bases at V and 3 bases at J, with 12 bases in the middle. The CDR3 contains 13 residues. The germline V gene encodes CDR1 MNHEY and CDR2 SVGEGT. The sequenced CDR3 bases are TGTGCCAGCAACTCCGACATACACACTGAA. Amino acid sequence: CASNSDIHTE. The entire CDR3 protein is CASNSDIHTEAFF.

A note on this clone: The CDR3 end falls 3 residues outside the read, so it is completed with the germline J gene. The chain couples TRBV5-1 to TRBJ2-7, with no clear D. The V and J ends lost 0 bases and 4 bases respectively, with 5 bases between them. Per the germline V gene, CDR1 is SGHRS and CDR2 is YFSETQ. There are 12 residues in the CDR3. CDR3 bases read: TGCGCCAGCAGCTTGGATGCGTACGAG. This gives the protein CASSLDAYE. The whole CDR3 reads CASSLDAYEQYF.

Of note for this clone: The read comes to an end 3 residues before the CDR3 does, leaving the germline J gene to fill in the end. This chain joins TRBV18 and TRBJ1-4; D is perhaps TRBD1 (6 bases). This CDR3 comprises 13 residues. From germline, CDR1 is KGHSH and CDR2 LQKENI. Trimming removed 5 bases from V and 5 bases from J, with 9 bases in between. CDR3 DNA (partial): TGTGCCAGCTCAGAGGGGGAAAATGAAAAA. This translates into CASSEGENEK. The full CDR3 protein is CASSEGENEKLFF.

To note about this clone: Read coverage stops 3 residues before the CDR3 terminus; the germline J gene supplies the remainder. The chain uses TRBV20-1 and TRBJ2-7, with 9 bases aligning to TRBD1. With V trimmed by 6 bases and J by 0 bases, 6 bases remained unmatched. The CDR3 is 14 residues long. Germline CDR1 and CDR2: DFQATT and SNEGSKA (reference sequence). The CDR3 reads CSAAGQGSSYEQYF. The sequenced CDR3 bases are TGCAGTGCCGCCGGACAGGGGAGCTCCTACGAG.

Note on this clone: The observed sequence ends 3 residues before the CDR3 terminus, with the missing tail filled in from the germline J gene. V usage is TRBV18 and J usage is TRBJ1-1; D is uncertain. Germline lookup yields CDR1 KGHSH and CDR2 LQKENI. This CDR3 contains 14 residues. V gave up 8 bases and J gave up 3 bases, with 16 bases separating them. The sequenced part of the CDR3 DNA is TGTGCCAGCCGAGTGCAGGTAGTCGACACTGAA. Protein product: CASRVQVVDTE. The complete CDR3 sequence is CASRVQVVDTEAFF.

Concerning this clone itself: The read ends 3 residues shy of where the CDR3 ends; the end is completed using the germline J gene. The chain employs TRBV30 and TRBJ2-1; D uncertain. CDR3 length equals 14 residues. V was pared by 4 bases and J by 4 bases, with 14 bases between. Germline lookup yields CDR1 GTSNPN and CDR2 SVGIG (reference sequence). The CDR3 loop reads CAWTPWRSYNEQFF. Incomplete CDR3 DNA: TGTGCCTGGACCCCCTGGCGGTCTTACAATGAG.

In regard to this clone: The CDR3 end lies 3 residues beyond the end of the read and is filled in from the germline J gene. The J gene is TRBJ2-7, the V gene TRBV7-2; 7 bases agree with TRBD1. This CDR3 has 15 residues. Trimming cost V 5 bases and J 3 bases; bases outside gene matches: 10. Germline CDR1 SGHTA, CDR2 FQGNSA. The sequenced part of the CDR3 DNA is TGTGCCAGCAGCACGGGACAGCCAGGAGGCTACGAG. Translated: CASSTGQPGGYE. The entire CDR3 reads CASSTGQPGGYEQYF.

Worth noting for this clone: The read is 3 residues too short to cover the CDR3 end, so that end is filled in from the germline J gene. The chain couples TRBV20-1 to TRBJ2-3, with D possibly TRBD1 on 6 matching bases. CDR1 is DFQATT, CDR2 SNEGSKA, per germline (reference sequence). The V gene lost 2 bases and the J gene lost 4 bases, with 16 bases spanning the gap. The CDR3 spans 15 residues. CDR3 protein: CSARTTGYESDTQYF. The CDR3 DNA, read in part, is TGCAGTGCTAGAACTACAGGGTACGAGTCAGATACG.

Concerning this clone: The read ends 3 residues early relative to the CDR3; the germline J gene fills the gap. The gene calls are TRBV5-1 and TRBJ1-5; 7 nucleotides agree with TRBD1. The V and J ends lost 3 bases and 2 bases, in that order; junction bases with no gene match: 5. Germline V lookup: CDR1 SGHRS, CDR2 YFSETQ. CDR3 length equals 15 residues. Partial CDR3 DNA: TGCGCCAGCAGCTCAGAAGGGGGCGGCAATCAGCCC. This sequence encodes CASSSEGGGNQP. From start to end, the CDR3 is CASSSEGGGNQPQHF.